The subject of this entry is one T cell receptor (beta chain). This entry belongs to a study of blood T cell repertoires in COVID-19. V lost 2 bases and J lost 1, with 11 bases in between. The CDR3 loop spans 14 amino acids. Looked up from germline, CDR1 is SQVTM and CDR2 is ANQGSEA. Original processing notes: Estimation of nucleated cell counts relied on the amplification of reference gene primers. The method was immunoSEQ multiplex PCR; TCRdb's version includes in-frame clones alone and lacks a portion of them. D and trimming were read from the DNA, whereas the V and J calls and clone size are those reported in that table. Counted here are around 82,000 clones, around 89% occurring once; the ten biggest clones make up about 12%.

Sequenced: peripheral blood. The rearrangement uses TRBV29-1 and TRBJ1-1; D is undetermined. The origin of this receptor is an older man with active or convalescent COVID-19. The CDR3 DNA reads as TGCAGCGTTGAAAGTAGGCGGCAGAACACTGAAGCTTTCTTT. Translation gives CSVESRRQNTEAFF.